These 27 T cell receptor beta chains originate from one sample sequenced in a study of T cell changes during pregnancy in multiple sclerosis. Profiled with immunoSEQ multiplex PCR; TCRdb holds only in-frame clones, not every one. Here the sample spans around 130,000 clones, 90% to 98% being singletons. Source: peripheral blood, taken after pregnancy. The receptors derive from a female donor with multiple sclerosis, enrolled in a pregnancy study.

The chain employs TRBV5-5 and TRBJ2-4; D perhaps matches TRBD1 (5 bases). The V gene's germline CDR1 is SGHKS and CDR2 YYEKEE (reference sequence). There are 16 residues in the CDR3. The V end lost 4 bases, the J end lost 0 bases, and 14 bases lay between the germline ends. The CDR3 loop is CASSLYTGIAKNIQYF. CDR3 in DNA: TGTGCCAGCAGCCTATATACAGGAATAGCCAAAAACATTCAGTACTTC.

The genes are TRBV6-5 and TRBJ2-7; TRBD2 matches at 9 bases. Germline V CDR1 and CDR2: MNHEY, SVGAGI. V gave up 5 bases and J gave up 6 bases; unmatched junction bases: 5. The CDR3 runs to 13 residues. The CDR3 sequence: CASSIAGASEQYF. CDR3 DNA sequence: TGTGCCAGCAGTATAGCGGGAGCCTCCGAGCAGTACTTC.

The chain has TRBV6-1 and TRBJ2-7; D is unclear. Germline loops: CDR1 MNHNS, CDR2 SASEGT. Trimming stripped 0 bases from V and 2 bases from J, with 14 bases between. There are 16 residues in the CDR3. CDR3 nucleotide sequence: TGTGCCAGCAGTGAAGCGACCTTGGGCAGAGCCTACGAGCAGTACTTC. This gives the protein CASSEATLGRAYEQYF.

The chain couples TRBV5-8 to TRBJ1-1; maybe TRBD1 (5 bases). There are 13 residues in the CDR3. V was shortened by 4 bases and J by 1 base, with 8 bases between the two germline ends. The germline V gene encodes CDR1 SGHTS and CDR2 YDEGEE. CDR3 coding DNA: TGTGCCAGCAGCCGTGGACAGAACACTGAAGCTTTCTTT. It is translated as CASSRGQNTEAFF.

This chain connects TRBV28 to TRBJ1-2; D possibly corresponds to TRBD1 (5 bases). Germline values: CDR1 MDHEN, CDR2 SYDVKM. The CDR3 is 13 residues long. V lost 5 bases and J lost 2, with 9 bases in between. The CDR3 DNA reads TGTGCCAGCAGTGGCCCAGGGAACTATGGCTACACCTTC. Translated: CASSGPGNYGYTF.

CDR3 amino acids: CASSVSFGGARHEQYF. CDR3 DNA sequence: TGTGCCAGTAGTGTAAGTTTTGGGGGGGCTCGCCACGAGCAGTACTTC. The V call is TRBV19, the J call TRBJ2-7; D is perhaps TRBD2 (7 bases). V lost 5 bases and J 5 bases, leaving 22 bases between the germline ends. The CDR3 extends over 16 amino acids. CDR1 is LNHDA, CDR2 SQIVND, per germline (reference sequence).

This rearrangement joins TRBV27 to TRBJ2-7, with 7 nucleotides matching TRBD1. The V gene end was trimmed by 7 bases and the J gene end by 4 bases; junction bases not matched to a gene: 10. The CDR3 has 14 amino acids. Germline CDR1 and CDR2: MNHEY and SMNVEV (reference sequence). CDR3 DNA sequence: TGTGCCAGCAATCGACAGGGAGCGGAATACGAGCAGTACTTC. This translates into CASNRQGAEYEQYF.

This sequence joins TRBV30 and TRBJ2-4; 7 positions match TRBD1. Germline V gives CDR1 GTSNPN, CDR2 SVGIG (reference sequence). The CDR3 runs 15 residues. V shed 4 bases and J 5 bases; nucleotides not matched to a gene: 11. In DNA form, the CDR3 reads TGTGCCTGGAACCCCCCGAGGGGGCGAGAAAACATTCAGTACTTC. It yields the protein CAWNPPRGRENIQYF. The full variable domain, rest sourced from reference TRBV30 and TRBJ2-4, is SQTIHQWPATLVQPVGSPLSLECTVEGTSNPNLYWYRQAAGRGLQLLFYSVGIGQISSEVPQNLSASRPQDRQFILSSKKLLLSDSGFYLCAWNPPRGRENIQYFGAGTRLSVL.

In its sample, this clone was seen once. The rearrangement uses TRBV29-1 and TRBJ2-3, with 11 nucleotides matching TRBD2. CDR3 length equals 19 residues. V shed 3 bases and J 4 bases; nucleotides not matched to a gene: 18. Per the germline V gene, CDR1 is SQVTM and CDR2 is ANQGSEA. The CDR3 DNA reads TGCAGCGTTGACGCACCGACTAGCGGGACATGGGAGGGTGCAGATACGCAGTATTTT. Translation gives CSVDAPTSGTWEGADTQYF.

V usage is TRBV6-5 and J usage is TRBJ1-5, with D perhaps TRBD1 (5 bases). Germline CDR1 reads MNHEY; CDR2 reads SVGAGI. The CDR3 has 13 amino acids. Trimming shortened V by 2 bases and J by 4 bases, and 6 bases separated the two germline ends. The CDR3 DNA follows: TGTGCCAGCAGTTACCGGGGGAATCAGCCCCAGCATTTT. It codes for CASSYRGNQPQHF.

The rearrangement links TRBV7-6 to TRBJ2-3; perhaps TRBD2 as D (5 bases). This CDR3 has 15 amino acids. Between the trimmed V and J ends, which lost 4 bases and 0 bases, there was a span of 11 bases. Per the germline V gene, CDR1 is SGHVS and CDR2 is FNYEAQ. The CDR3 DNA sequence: TGTGCCAGCAGCTCGCTAGGCGGGAGCACAGATACGCAGTATTTT. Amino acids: CASSSLGGSTDTQYF.

The CDR3 here is CASSLRQGTEAFF. The CDR3 DNA reads TGTGCCAGCAGTTTACGACAGGGTACTGAAGCTTTCTTT. V and J are TRBV27 and TRBJ1-1, with 7 positions matching TRBD1. In germline, CDR1 is MNHEY, CDR2 SMNVEV (reference sequence). The CDR3 has 13 amino acids. Trimming removed 2 bases from V and 5 bases from J; junction bases left unmatched: 2.

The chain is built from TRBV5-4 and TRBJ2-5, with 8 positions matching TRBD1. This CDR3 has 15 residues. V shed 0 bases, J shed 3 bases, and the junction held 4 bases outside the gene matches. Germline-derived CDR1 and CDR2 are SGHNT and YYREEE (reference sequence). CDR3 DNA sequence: TGTGCCAGCAGCTTGGGCCAGGGGGCCGAAGAGACCCAGTACTTC. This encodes CASSLGQGAEETQYF.

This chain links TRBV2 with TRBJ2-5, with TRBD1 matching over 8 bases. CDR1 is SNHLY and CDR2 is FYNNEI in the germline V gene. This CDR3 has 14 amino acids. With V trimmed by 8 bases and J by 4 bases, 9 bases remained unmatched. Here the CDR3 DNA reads TGTGCCAGCGGTCTCAGGGGGCGCACAGAGACCCAGTACTTC. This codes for CASGLRGRTETQYF.

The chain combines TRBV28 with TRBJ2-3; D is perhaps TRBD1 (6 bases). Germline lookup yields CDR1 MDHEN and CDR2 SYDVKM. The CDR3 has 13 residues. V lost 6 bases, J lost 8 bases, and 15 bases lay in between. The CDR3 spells CASSGSTGRTQYF. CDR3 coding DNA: TGTGCCAGCAGCGGATCGACAGGCCGTACGCAGTATTTT. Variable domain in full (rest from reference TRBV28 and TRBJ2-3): DVKVTQSSRYLVKRTGEKVFLECVQDMDHENMFWYRQDPGLGLRLIYFSYDVKMKEKGDIPEGYSVSREKKERFSLILESASTNQTSMYLCASSGSTGRTQYFGPGTRLTVL.

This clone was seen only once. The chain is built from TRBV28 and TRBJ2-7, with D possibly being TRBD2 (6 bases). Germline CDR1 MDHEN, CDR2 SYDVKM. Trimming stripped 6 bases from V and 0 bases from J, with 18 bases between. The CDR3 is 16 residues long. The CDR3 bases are TGTGCCAGCAGCTCCACGGACGGGGGATCCTCCTACGAGCAGTACTTC. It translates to CASSSTDGGSSYEQYF.

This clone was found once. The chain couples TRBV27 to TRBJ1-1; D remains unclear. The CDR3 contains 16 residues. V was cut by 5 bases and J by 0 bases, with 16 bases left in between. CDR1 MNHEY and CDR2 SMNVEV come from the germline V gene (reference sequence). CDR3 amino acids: CASSPLSLGMNTEAFF. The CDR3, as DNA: TGTGCCAGCAGTCCCCTCTCACTAGGCATGAACACTGAAGCTTTCTTT.

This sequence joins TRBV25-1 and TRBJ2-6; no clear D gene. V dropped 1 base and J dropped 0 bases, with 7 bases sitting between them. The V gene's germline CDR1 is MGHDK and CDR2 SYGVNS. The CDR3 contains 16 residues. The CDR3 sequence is CASSEWAISGANVLTF. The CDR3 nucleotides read TGTGCCAGCAGTGAATGGGCGATCTCTGGGGCCAACGTCCTGACTTTC.

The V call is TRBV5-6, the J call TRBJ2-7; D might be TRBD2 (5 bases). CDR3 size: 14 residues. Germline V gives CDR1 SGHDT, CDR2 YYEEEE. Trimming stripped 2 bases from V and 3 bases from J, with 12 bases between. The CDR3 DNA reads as TGTGCCAGCAGCTTTGGAGGAGTCTACTACGAGCAGTACTTC. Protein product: CASSFGGVYYEQYF.

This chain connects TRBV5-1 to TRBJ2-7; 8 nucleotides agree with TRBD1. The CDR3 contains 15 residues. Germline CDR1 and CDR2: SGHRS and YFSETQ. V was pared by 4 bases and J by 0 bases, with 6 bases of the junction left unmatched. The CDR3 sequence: CASSRGTGSSYEQYF. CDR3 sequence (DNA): TGCGCCAGCAGCAGGGGGACAGGAAGCTCCTACGAGCAGTACTTC.

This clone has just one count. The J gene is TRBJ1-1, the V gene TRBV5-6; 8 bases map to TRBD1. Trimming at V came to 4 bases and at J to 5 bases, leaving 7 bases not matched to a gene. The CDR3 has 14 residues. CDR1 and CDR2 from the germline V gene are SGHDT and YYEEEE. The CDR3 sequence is CASSLQGGITEAFF. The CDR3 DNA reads TGTGCCAGCAGCCTACAGGGGGGTATTACTGAAGCTTTCTTT.

The CDR3 bases are TGTGCCAGCAGCTCCCCTGTGGGCGGGAGAGTATACGAGCAGTACTTC. It translates to CASSSPVGGRVYEQYF. The V and J genes are TRBV7-2 and TRBJ2-7; TRBD2 aligns across 7 bases. This CDR3 is 16 amino acids long. The junction had 13 bases not matched to a gene; V was cut back by 4 bases and J by 4 bases. The V gene's germline CDR1 is SGHTA and CDR2 FQGNSA. Supplemented by reference TRBV7-2 and TRBJ2-7, the full variable domain reads GAGVSQSPSNKVTEKGKDVELRCDPISGHTALYWYRQSLGQGLEFLIYFQGNSAPDKSGLPSDRFSAERTGGSVSTLTIQRTQQEDSAVYLCASSSPVGGRVYEQYFGPGTRLTVT.

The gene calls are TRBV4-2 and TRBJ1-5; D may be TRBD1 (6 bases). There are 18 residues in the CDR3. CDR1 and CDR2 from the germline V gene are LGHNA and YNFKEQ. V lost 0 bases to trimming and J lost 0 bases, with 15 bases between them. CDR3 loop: CASSQDGMGASSNQPQHF. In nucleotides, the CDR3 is TGTGCCAGCAGCCAAGATGGTATGGGGGCGTCTAGCAATCAGCCCCAGCATTTT.

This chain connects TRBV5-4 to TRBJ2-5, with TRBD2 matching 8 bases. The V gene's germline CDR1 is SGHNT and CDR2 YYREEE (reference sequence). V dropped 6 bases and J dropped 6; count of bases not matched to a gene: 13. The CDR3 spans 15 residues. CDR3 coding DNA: TGTGCCAGCACCTACGCCGGGACTAGGGGGAAGACCCAGTACTTC. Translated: CASTYAGTRGKTQYF.

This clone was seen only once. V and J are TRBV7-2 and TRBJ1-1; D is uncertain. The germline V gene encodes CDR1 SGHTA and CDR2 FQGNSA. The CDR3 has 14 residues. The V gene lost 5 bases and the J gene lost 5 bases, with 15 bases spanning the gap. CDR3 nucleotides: TGTGCCAGCAGCATCCTCGGGAAGGCGACTGAAGCTTTCTTT. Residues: CASSILGKATEAFF.

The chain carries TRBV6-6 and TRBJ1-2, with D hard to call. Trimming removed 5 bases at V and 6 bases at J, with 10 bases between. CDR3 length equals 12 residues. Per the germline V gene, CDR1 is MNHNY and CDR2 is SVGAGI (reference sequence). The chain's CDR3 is CASSTDKNGYTF. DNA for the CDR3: TGTGCCAGCAGTACCGACAAGAATGGCTACACCTTC.

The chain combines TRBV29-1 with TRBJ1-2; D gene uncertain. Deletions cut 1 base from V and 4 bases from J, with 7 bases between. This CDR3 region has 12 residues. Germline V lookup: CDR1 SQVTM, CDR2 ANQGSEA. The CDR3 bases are TGCAGCGTTGAAGGTGACACCTATGGCTACACCTTC. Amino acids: CSVEGDTYGYTF.